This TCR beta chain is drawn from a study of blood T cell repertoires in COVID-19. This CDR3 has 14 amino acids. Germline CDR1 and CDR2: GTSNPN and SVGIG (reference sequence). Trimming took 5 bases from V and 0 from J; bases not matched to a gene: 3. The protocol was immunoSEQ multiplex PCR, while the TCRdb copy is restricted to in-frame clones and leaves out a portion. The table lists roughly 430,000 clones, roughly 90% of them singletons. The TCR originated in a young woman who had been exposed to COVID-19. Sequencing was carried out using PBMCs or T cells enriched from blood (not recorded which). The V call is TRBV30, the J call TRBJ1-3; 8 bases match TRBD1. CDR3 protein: CAWGTGRSGNTIYF. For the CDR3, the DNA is TGTGCCTGGGGGACAGGTCGCTCTGGAAACACCATATATTTT.